These 23 T cell receptor beta chains were all obtained from the same sample, sequenced in a study of cytomegalovirus exposure and HLA in healthy donors. Primers for the PCR totalled 60 Vbeta and 13 Jbeta. The protocol was immunoSEQ multiplex PCR, while the TCRdb copy is restricted to in-frame clones and leaves out a portion. The sample has approximately 180,000 clones, around 82% seen once. The sample was PBMCs. The receptors derive from a man aged 18 to 35 in good health and CMV-seronegative.

V is TRBV19 and J is TRBJ1-2, with 8 positions matching TRBD1. After removal of 7 bases from V and 4 bases from J, the junction contained 8 bases not matched to a gene. Germline values: CDR1 LNHDA, CDR2 SQIVND (reference sequence). The CDR3 runs 14 residues. The CDR3 DNA is TGTGCCAGTACCGGACAGGGTCTCCGCTATGGCTACACCTTC. Protein sequence: CASTGQGLRYGYTF.

This clone showed up just a few times. The chain employs TRBV4-1 and TRBJ1-1, with 7 nucleotides matching TRBD1. The CDR3 loop spans 15 amino acids. The V segment lost 3 bases and the J segment 1 base; nucleotides outside the gene matches: 5. Germline V gene lookup returns CDR1 MGHRA and CDR2 YSYEKL. The CDR3 region has the DNA TGCGCCAGCAGCCACAAAGGGACAGCGAACACTGAAGCTTTCTTT. Protein: CASSHKGTANTEAFF.

This chain links TRBV5-6 with TRBJ1-2; TRBD1 might be the D (5 bases). The germline V gene encodes CDR1 SGHDT and CDR2 YYEEEE. V was cut by 1 base and J by 7 bases, with 17 bases left in between. This CDR3 spans 15 amino acids. The CDR3 DNA reads TGTGCCAGCAGCTTGCTGGTCAGGGAATGGTTTGGCTACACCTTC. Its protein is CASSLLVREWFGYTF.

This chain connects TRBV6-5 to TRBJ1-1; D gene ambiguous. The CDR3 has 15 amino acids. V lost 6 bases to trimming and J lost 1 base, with 15 bases between them. Germline V gene lookup returns CDR1 MNHEY and CDR2 SVGAGI. CDR3 in DNA: TGTGCCAGCAGCCGCCCAATTGAAGCGAACACTGAAGCTTTCTTT. The encoded protein is CASSRPIEANTEAFF.

The J gene is TRBJ2-1, the V gene TRBV4-1, with 10 bases matching TRBD1. V shed 5 bases, J shed 6 bases, and the junction held 7 bases outside the gene matches. CDR1 is MGHRA, CDR2 YSYEKL, per germline. The CDR3 has 15 residues. The CDR3 sequence: CASSNGGQGFNEQFF. CDR3 in DNA: TGCGCCAGCAGCAACGGGGGACAGGGGTTCAATGAGCAGTTCTTC.

The chain joins TRBV5-4 to TRBJ2-3; 8 nucleotides align to TRBD2. Per germline, CDR1 SGHNT and CDR2 YYREEE (reference sequence). The CDR3 has 17 amino acids. Unmatched junction bases numbered 9, after V lost 3 bases and J lost 0 bases. CDR3 amino acids: CASSSRKQRESTDTQYF. For the CDR3, the DNA is TGTGCCAGCAGCTCGCGAAAACAGCGGGAGAGCACAGATACGCAGTATTTT.

The chain carries TRBV18 and TRBJ1-1; 8 nucleotides match TRBD1. Germline V gene sequence: CDR1 KGHSH, CDR2 LQKENI. V trimming: 2 bases; J trimming: 3 bases; junction bases outside the gene matches: 8. CDR3 length: 16 residues. In nucleotides, the CDR3 is TGTGCCAGCTCACCATGGACAGGGTTTGAGGACACTGAAGCTTTCTTT. Translated: CASSPWTGFEDTEAFF.

This clone appeared a single time. The chain has TRBV7-2 and TRBJ1-2, with TRBD1 matching 8 bases. Germline CDR1 reads SGHTA; CDR2 reads FQGNSA. The CDR3 is 12 residues long. After removal of 6 bases from V and 8 bases from J, the junction contained 5 bases not matched to a gene. The CDR3 region is CASSQGAPGYTF. In DNA, the CDR3 is TGTGCCAGCAGTCAGGGGGCGCCAGGCTACACCTTC.

The chain is built from TRBV7-9 and TRBJ1-3; TRBD1 might be the D (6 bases). The CDR3 is 16 amino acids. The V gene lost 5 bases and the J gene lost 4 bases, with 18 bases spanning the gap. Germline V CDR1 and CDR2: SEHNR, FQNEAQ (reference sequence). CDR3 DNA sequence: TGTGCCAGCAGCCCTGGCCACAGGGCTGAAGGAAACACCATATATTTT. Amino acids: CASSPGHRAEGNTIYF. The variable domain in full, with the rest retrieved from reference TRBV7-9 and TRBJ1-3, is DTGVSQNPRHKITKRGQNVTFRCDPISEHNRLYWYRQTLGQGPEFLTYFQNEAQLEKSRLLSDRFSAERPKGSFSTLEIQRTEQGDSAMYLCASSPGHRAEGNTIYFGEGSWLTVV.

J is TRBJ2-5 and V is TRBV2; 7 bases align to TRBD2. Trimming removed 0 bases from V and 5 bases from J; junction bases left unmatched: 3. The CDR3 has 14 residues. Germline CDR1 SNHLY, CDR2 FYNNEI. The CDR3 is CASSEAPGGETQYF. The CDR3 bases are TGTGCCAGCAGTGAAGCCCCCGGGGGGGAGACCCAGTACTTC.

Notes on this clone: This specimen includes other DNA sequences encoding the same CDR3. The chain links TRBV7-2 to TRBJ2-7; tentatively, D is TRBD1 (6 bases). V lost 5 bases to trimming and J lost 4 bases, with 9 bases between them. Germline CDR1 SGHTA, CDR2 FQGNSA. The CDR3 totals 12 residues. The CDR3 DNA sequence: TGTGCCAGCAGCCTCACAGGGTACGAGCAGTACTTC. This encodes CASSLTGYEQYF.

V gene TRBV27 combines with J gene TRBJ1-2; a weak D match, TRBD1 (6 bases). V lost 0 bases, J lost 2 bases, and 7 bases lay in between. CDR3 length equals 14 residues. Germline-derived CDR1 and CDR2 are MNHEY and SMNVEV (reference sequence). Written as DNA, the CDR3 is TGTGCCAGCAGTTTATCGGGGGCCAACTATGGCTACACCTTC. Protein sequence: CASSLSGANYGYTF.

V and J are TRBV30 and TRBJ1-2; 7 bases are shared with TRBD1. CDR3 length equals 13 residues. V dropped 2 bases and J dropped 4; count of bases not matched to a gene: 4. Germline-derived CDR1 and CDR2 are GTSNPN and SVGIG (reference sequence). This CDR3 reads CAWSKDRIYGYTF. Written as DNA, the CDR3 is TGTGCCTGGAGTAAGGACAGGATCTATGGCTACACCTTC.

The chain carries TRBV19 and TRBJ1-1, with D uncertain. Germline CDR1 is LNHDA and CDR2 is SQIVND (reference sequence). V dropped 4 bases and J dropped 1 base, with 7 bases sitting between them. There are 13 residues in the CDR3. The DNA for the CDR3 is TGTGCCAGTAGTACGCCGGGGAACACTGAAGCTTTCTTT. This codes for CASSTPGNTEAFF.

In this sample, this clone turned up once. The V and J genes are TRBV18 and TRBJ1-2; 7 bases line up with TRBD1. CDR1 KGHSH and CDR2 LQKENI come from the germline V gene. The CDR3 runs to 15 residues. The V gene end was trimmed by 0 bases and the J gene end by 3 bases; junction bases not matched to a gene: 4. As DNA, the CDR3 is TGTGCCAGCTCACCACCGGACAGGATTCACTATGGCTACACCTTC. Translation: CASSPPDRIHYGYTF.

The CDR3 protein is CASSFFVGRTYEQYF. DNA of the CDR3: TGCGCCAGCAGCTTTTTCGTGGGCCGAACCTACGAGCAGTACTTC. This chain links TRBV5-1 with TRBJ2-7, with unresolved D. The length of the CDR3 is 15 residues. CDR1 is SGHRS and CDR2 is YFSETQ in the germline V gene. The V gene lost 2 bases and the J gene lost 2 bases, with 14 bases spanning the gap.

The chain uses TRBV9 and TRBJ2-5; 7 bases match TRBD1. Germline CDR1 and CDR2: SGDLS and YYNGEE. The CDR3 covers 13 residues. V lost 4 bases to trimming and J lost 5 bases; unmatched junction nucleotides: 5. The CDR3 loop is CASSTTGRETQYF. The CDR3 coding sequence is TGTGCCAGCAGCACGACAGGGCGGGAGACCCAGTACTTC.

J is TRBJ1-5 and V is TRBV7-2; perhaps TRBD1 as D (5 bases). Germline assignment: CDR1 SGHTA and CDR2 FQGNSA. The CDR3 runs 15 residues. The ends were cut back, 0 bases at V and 7 bases at J, with 13 bases in the middle. The CDR3 here is CASSLAGGSGQPQHF. The CDR3 DNA is TGTGCCAGCAGCTTAGCGGGGGGATCGGGGCAGCCCCAGCATTTT.

The rearrangement joins TRBV10-3 to TRBJ1-4, with unresolved D. This CDR3 region has 13 residues. Germline CDR1 reads ENHRY; CDR2 reads SYGVKD. Trimming pared 7 bases from V and 7 bases from J, leaving 13 bases between. For the CDR3, the DNA is TGTGCCATCACCGAGGGATTGGGTGAAAAACTGTTTTTT. Encoded protein: CAITEGLGEKLFF.

The rearrangement uses TRBV5-4 and TRBJ2-2; D is unclear. The CDR3 extends over 13 amino acids. Trimming stripped 0 bases from V and 5 bases from J, with 5 bases between. The V gene's germline CDR1 is SGHNT and CDR2 YYREEE (reference sequence). CDR3 in DNA: TGTGCCAGCAGCTTGGGAGGAACCGGGGAGCTGTTTTTT. Translating it yields CASSLGGTGELFF.

Comment on this clone: The same CDR3 also results from other DNA sequences found in this sample. The chain combines TRBV9 with TRBJ2-2; TRBD1 matches 7 bases. The germline CDR1 and CDR2 sequences are SGDLS and YYNGEE. J gave up 1 base and V 1 base, and 1 base lay outside the gene matches. The CDR3 runs to 15 residues. The CDR3 region has the DNA TGTGCCAGCAGCGTACGACAGGGGAACACCGGGGAGCTGTTTTTT. Its protein product is CASSVRQGNTGELFF.

The V gene is TRBV6-1, the J gene TRBJ1-6; 9 nucleotides align to TRBD1. The CDR3 loop spans 19 amino acids. With V trimmed by 4 bases and J by 5 bases, 15 bases remained unmatched. Germline values: CDR1 MNHNS, CDR2 SASEGT. The CDR3 region has the DNA TGTGCCAGCAGTGGGACCGGGACAGGGCGGCTGGCCAATAATTCACCCCTCCACTTT. Encoded protein: CASSGTGTGRLANNSPLHF.

The chain is built from TRBV5-1 and TRBJ2-3, with D perhaps matching TRBD1 (5 bases). V was clipped by 5 bases and J by 3 bases, with 16 bases between them. This CDR3 contains 15 residues. In germline, CDR1 is SGHRS, CDR2 YFSETQ. CDR3 protein: CASSGQGFYTDTQYF. The CDR3 nucleotides are TGCGCCAGCAGTGGGCAGGGTTTCTATACAGATACGCAGTATTTT.